A single sample is the source of the 14 T cell receptor beta chains below, sequenced in a study of CD8+CD57+ T cells in acquired aplastic anemia. Profiling that covered TCR beta VDJ and CDR3 relied on genomic DNA as its template. TCRdb ran MiXCR on the reads and lists one entry per CDR3 protein. Of roughly 180,000 distinct CDR3 sequences detected, 46% appear once; the ten largest clones hold approximately 3%. Material: sorted CD4+, CD8+, or CD8+CD57+ T cells (not recorded which) from PBMCs. The receptors derive from a human donor in good health.

The table lists this clonotype with many counts. This chain uses TRBV9 with TRBJ2-2, with D uncertain. CDR1 is SGDLS and CDR2 is YYNGEE in the germline V gene. This CDR3 comprises 14 residues. V lost 3 bases and J lost 5, with 11 bases in between. The CDR3 loop is CASSAPLGTGELFF. The CDR3 DNA is TGTGCCAGCAGCGCCCCACTGGGTACCGGGGAGCTGTTTTTT.

The V call is TRBV6-2 or TRBV6-3, the J call TRBJ2-7; D perhaps matches TRBD1 (6 bases). The CDR3 totals 16 residues. With 7 bases removed from V and 7 bases from J, the gap between germline ends came to 26 bases. CDR1 and CDR2 (germline): MNHEY, SVGEGT. CDR3 in amino acids: CASTYATGHRYNEQYF. CDR3 bases: TGTGCCAGCACTTATGCTACGGGACATCGCTACAATGAGCAGTACTTC.

The chain combines TRBV7-3 with TRBJ2-1; D may be TRBD2 (5 bases). The V end lost 5 bases, the J end lost 4 bases, and 12 bases lay between the germline ends. The CDR3 has 14 amino acids. Germline V gene data show CDR1 as SGHTA and CDR2 as FQGTGA. This chain's CDR3 is CASSGRGMYNEQFF. The CDR3 DNA is TGTGCCAGCAGCGGGAGAGGGATGTACAATGAGCAGTTCTTC.

As for this clonotype: An end of the junction does not agree with germline; a read error may underlie this. V is TRBV2 and J is TRBJ1-5; 7 nucleotides match TRBD1. Germline V lookup: CDR1 SNHLY, CDR2 FYNNEI. The CDR3 has 16 amino acids. The CDR3 reads CPSRKTGILGNQPQHF. The CDR3 DNA is TGTCCCAGCAGGAAGACAGGGATTCTGGGCAATCAGCCCCAGCATTTT.

This sequence joins TRBV30 and TRBJ1-4; the match to TRBD1 covers 10 bases. V lost 8 bases, J lost 8 bases, and 8 bases stayed unmatched. The germline V gene has CDR1 GTSNPN and CDR2 SVGIG (reference sequence). The CDR3 length is 13 residues. CDR3 nucleotide sequence: TGTGCCAGCCGGGACAGGGGCGCCGAAAAACTGTTTTTT. It yields the protein CASRDRGAEKLFF.

This clonotype was detected many times. The chain has TRBV5-5 and TRBJ2-7, with D perhaps assigned TRBD1 or TRBD2 (6 bases each). CDR1 is SGHKS, CDR2 YYEKEE, per germline (reference sequence). The CDR3 length is 15 residues. V lost 5 bases, J lost 0 bases, and 15 bases lay in between. CDR3 sequence (DNA): TGTGCCAGCAGTACGCGGGACACTCACTCCTACGAGCAGTACTTC. This translates into CASSTRDTHSYEQYF.

This clonotype was recorded many times. The J gene is TRBJ2-3, the V gene TRBV25-1; D is unclear. This CDR3 has 13 residues. CDR1 and CDR2 (germline): MGHDK, SYGVNS. Trimming removed 4 bases at V and 1 base at J, with 6 bases between. The CDR3 DNA is TGTGCCAGCAGTGTTTTTGGCACAGATACGCAGTATTTT. It encodes CASSVFGTDTQYF.

The chain uses TRBV6-2 or TRBV6-3 and TRBJ2-2; D remains ambiguous. V lost 5 bases and J lost 5, with 9 bases in between. This CDR3 region has 13 residues. Germline V gene lookup returns CDR1 MNHEY and CDR2 SVGEGT. CDR3: CASSLISTGELFF. The CDR3 coding sequence is TGTGCCAGCAGTCTCATTTCGACCGGGGAGCTGTTTTTT.

The chain couples TRBV30 to TRBJ2-3; D is unresolved. The germline V gene encodes CDR1 GTSNPN and CDR2 SVGIG (reference sequence). The CDR3 runs to 17 residues. Trimming shortened V by 0 bases and J by 0 bases, and 16 bases separated the two germline ends. CDR3 in amino acids: CAWSVRWYSSSTDTQYF. CDR3 bases: TGTGCCTGGAGTGTACGATGGTACAGCTCTAGCACAGATACGCAGTATTTT.

The chain combines TRBV20-1 with TRBJ2-7, with D tentatively TRBD1 or TRBD2 (6 bases each). The CDR3 consists of 12 residues. Germline loops: CDR1 DFQATT, CDR2 SNEGSKA (reference sequence). V was cut by 1 base and J by 12 bases, with 16 bases left in between. The chain's CDR3 is CSARVIGGPGYF. The CDR3 DNA reads TGCAGTGCTAGAGTCATAGGGGGGCCGGGGTACTTC.

As for this clonotype: Its ends do not fully match the called genes, so a read error is possible. The CDR3 is CASGELAGSTDTQYF. For the CDR3, the DNA is TGTGCCAGCGGTGAACTAGCGGGGTCCACAGATACGCAGTATTTT. The chain is built from TRBV6-1 and TRBJ2-3, with TRBD2 matching over 10 bases. Germline CDR1 is MNHNS and CDR2 is SASEGT. This CDR3 comprises 15 residues.

The chain uses TRBV10-3 and TRBJ1-3; D not certain. The CDR3 consists of 15 residues. V shed 4 bases and J shed 0 bases, with 10 bases lying between them. CDR1 and CDR2 from the germline V gene are ENHRY and SYGVKD. CDR3 sequence reads: CAISAQTISGNTIYF. The CDR3 nucleotides read TGTGCCATCAGTGCTCAAACTATCTCTGGAAACACCATATATTTT.

This rearrangement joins TRBV7-3 to TRBJ2-3, with 7 bases that match TRBD1. Germline V gene lookup returns CDR1 SGHTA and CDR2 FQGTGA. The V segment lost 2 bases and the J segment 2 bases; nucleotides outside the gene matches: 4. This CDR3 is 15 amino acids long. CDR3 loop: CASSLGGQTTDTQYF. The CDR3 DNA reads TGTGCCAGCAGCTTAGGGGGACAGACCACAGATACGCAGTATTTT. The entire variable domain, with the rest obtained from reference TRBV7-3 and TRBJ2-3, is as follows: GAGVSQTPSNKVTEKGKYVELRCDPISGHTALYWYRQSLGQGPEFLIYFQGTGAADDSGLPNDRFFAVRPEGSVSTLKIQRTERGDSAVYLCASSLGGQTTDTQYFGPGTRLTVL.

With respect to this clonotype: The junction does not match germline at one end; this may be a read error. V usage is TRBV7-9 and J usage is TRBJ2-7; 11 bases line up with TRBD2. Germline V gene lookup returns CDR1 SEHNR and CDR2 FQNEAQ (reference sequence). CDR3 length: 15 amino acids. This CDR3 reads CASSQPTSGSGEQYF. Here the CDR3 DNA reads TGCGCCAGCAGCCAACCAACTAGCGGGAGTGGCGAGCAGTACTTC.